This T cell receptor (beta chain) originates from a study (dated by TCRdb to 2016 to 2017). The library was produced with RT-PCR. The sequencer was an Illumina MiSeq. TCRdb took the public reads, trimmed them with fastp at Q25, ran MiXCR for clone calling and kept in-frame beta chains. Rows with one shared CDR3 protein collapse into an entry with the most common genes and DNA. This sample lists almost 700,000 distinct CDR3 sequences; more than 13% were detected once. In total, the top ten clones hold 3% to 4.5% of the sample. Worth noting for this clonotype: Its antigen is still unknown. Per-base qualities were not stored, and no clone one base away is much larger.

For CDR1 and CDR2, the germline V gene lists KGHSH and LQKENI. The junction shows trimming of 1 base on V and 4 bases on J, plus 12 bases between the germline ends. From the cysteine up to the phenylalanine, the CDR3 has a length of 15 residues. The read is trimmed to its CDR3 DNA, 45 bases read in frame from base 1. Sequenced sample: memory CD4+ T cells from blood. The chain is encoded by TRBV18 joined to TRBJ2-3; TRBD1 is a possible D gene, resting on 7 matching bases. The sequence was obtained from a female donor in good health, serving as a healthy control. This receptor carries the CDR3 CASSPRQGLSDTQYF. The nucleotides are TGTGCCAGCTCACCACGACAGGGACTCTCAGATACGCAGTATTTT.